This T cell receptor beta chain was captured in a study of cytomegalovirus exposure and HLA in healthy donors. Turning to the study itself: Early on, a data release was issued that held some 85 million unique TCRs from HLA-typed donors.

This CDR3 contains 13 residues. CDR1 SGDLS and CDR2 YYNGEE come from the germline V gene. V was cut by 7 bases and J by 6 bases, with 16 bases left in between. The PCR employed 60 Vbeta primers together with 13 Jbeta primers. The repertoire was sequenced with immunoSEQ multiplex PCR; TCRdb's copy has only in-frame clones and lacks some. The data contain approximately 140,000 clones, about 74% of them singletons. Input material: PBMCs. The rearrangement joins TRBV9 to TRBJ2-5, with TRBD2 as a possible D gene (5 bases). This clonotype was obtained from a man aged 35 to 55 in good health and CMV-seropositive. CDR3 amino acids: CASSEGRLKTQYF. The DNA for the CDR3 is TGTGCCAGCTCCGAGGGCCGTCTCAAGACCCAGTACTTC.